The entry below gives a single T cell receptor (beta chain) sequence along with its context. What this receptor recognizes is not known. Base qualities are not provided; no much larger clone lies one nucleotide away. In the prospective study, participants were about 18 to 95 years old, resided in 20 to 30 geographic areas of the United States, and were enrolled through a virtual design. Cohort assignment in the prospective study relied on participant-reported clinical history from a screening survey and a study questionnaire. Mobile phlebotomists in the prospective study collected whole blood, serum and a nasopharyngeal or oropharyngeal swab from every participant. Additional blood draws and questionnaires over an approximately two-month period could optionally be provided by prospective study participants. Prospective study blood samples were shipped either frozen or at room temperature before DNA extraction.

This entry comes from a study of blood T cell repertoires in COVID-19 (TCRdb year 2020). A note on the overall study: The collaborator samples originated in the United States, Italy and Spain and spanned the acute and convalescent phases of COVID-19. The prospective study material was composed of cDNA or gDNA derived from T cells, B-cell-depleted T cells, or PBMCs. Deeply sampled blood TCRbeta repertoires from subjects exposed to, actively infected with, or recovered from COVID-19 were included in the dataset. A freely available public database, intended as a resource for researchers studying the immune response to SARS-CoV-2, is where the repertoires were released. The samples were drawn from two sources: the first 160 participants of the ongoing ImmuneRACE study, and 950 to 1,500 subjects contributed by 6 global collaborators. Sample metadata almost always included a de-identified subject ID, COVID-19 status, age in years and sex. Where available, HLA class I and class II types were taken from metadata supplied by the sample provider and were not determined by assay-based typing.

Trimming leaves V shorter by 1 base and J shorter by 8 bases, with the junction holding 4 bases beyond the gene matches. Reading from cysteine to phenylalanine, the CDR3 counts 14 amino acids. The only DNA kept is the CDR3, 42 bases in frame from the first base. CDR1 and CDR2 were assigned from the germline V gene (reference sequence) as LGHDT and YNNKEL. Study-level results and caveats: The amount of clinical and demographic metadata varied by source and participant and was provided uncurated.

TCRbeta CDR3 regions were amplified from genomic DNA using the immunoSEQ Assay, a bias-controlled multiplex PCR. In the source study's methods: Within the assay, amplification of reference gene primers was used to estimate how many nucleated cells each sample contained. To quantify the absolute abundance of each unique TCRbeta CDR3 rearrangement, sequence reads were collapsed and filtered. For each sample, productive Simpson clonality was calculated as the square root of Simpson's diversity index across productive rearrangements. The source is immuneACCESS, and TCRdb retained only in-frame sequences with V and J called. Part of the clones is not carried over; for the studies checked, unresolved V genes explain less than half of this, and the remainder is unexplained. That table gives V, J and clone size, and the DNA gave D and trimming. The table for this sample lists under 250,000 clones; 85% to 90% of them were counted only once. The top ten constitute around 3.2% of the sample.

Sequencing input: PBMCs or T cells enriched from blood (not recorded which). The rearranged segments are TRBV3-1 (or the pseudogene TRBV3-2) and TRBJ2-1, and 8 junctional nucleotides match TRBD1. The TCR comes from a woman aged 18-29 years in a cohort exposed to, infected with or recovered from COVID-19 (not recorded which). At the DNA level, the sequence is TGTGCCAGCAGCCAAGCGGCAGGGGGCGATGAGCAGTTCTTC. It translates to CASSQAAGGDEQFF.